These T cell receptor beta chains were read from a single sample in a study of cytomegalovirus exposure and HLA in healthy donors. Clones were sequenced by immunoSEQ multiplex PCR, and TCRdb holds only the in-frame ones, with some missing. This table has around 64,000 clones, about 81% appearing once. Specimen: PBMCs. These receptor sequences come from a young man in good health and CMV-seropositive. CDR3s include the opening cysteine and the closing phenylalanine or tryptophan. Each record gives: J gene, clone size, V gene, D gene, CDR3 protein, CDR3 DNA. A D gene is named only where the DNA matches it firmly. Clone size is given for some rows only: seen once, a few or many times, or a class if the clone is expanded.

>TRBJ1-2|.|TRBV11-2|TRBD1
CASSPPDRLNYGYTF
TGTGCCAGCAGCCCCCCGGACAGGCTTAACTATGGCTACACCTTC
>TRBJ1-4|.|TRBV7-8|.
CASSLAGGLEKLFF
TGTGCCAGCAGCCTGGCCGGGGGGTTAGAAAAACTGTTTTTT
>TRBJ1-6|.|TRBV14|.
CASSHREWNSPLHF
TGTGCCAGCAGCCACAGGGAATGGAATTCACCCCTCCACTTT
>TRBJ2-5|.|TRBV7-9|TRBD1
CASSLTGLKETQYF
TGTGCCAGCAGCCTGACAGGGCTAAAAGAGACCCAGTACTTC
>TRBJ1-1|.|TRBV5-8|.
CASSQVSWVAFF
TGTGCCAGCAGCCAGGTCTCCTGGGTAGCTTTCTTT
>TRBJ2-3|.|TRBV9|.
CASSVATGHHSTDTQYF
TGTGCCAGCAGCGTAGCTACAGGACACCATAGCACAGATACGCAGTATTTT
>TRBJ2-7|.|TRBV5-1|TRBD2
CASSWGGRVSYEQYF
TGCGCCAGCAGCTGGGGGGGACGGGTCTCCTACGAGCAGTACTTC
>TRBJ2-7|.|TRBV28|.
CASSSPDRHEQYF
TGTGCCAGCAGTTCGCCTGACAGGCACGAGCAGTACTTC
>TRBJ1-2|.|TRBV15|.
CATSRGASSYTF
TGTGCCACCAGCAGAGGGGCGTCGAGCTACACCTTC
>TRBJ1-5|.|TRBV4-1|TRBD1
CASSQAGTASPNQPQHF
TGCGCCAGCAGCCAGGCTGGGACAGCCTCACCCAATCAGCCCCAGCATTTT
>TRBJ1-2|.|TRBV19|TRBD1
CASTLGQDLGGYTF
TGTGCCAGTACCTTAGGACAGGACCTTGGCGGCTACACCTTC
>TRBJ1-5|.|TRBV4-2|.
CASSQGRGEGNQPQHF
TGTGCCAGCAGCCAAGGCAGGGGTGAAGGGAATCAGCCCCAGCATTTT
>TRBJ1-5|once|TRBV28|.
CASSLTGIIRNQPQHF
TGTGCCAGCAGTTTGACAGGTATAATACGGAATCAGCCCCAGCATTTT
>TRBJ2-7|.|TRBV25-1|.
CASSTPGAANEQYF
TGTGCCAGCAGTACCCCTGGGGCCGCCAACGAGCAGTACTTC
>TRBJ2-5|.|TRBV27|TRBD2
CASSLWASGETQYF
TGTGCCAGCAGTTTATGGGCTAGCGGGGAGACCCAGTACTTC
>TRBJ2-5|.|TRBV7-9|.
CASRSIEYQETQYF
TGTGCCAGCAGGTCGATAGAGTACCAAGAGACCCAGTACTTC
>TRBJ2-2|.|TRBV7-3|.
CASSMDWNTGELFF
TGTGCCAGCAGCATGGACTGGAACACCGGGGAGCTGTTTTTT
>TRBJ2-1|.|TRBV27|.
CASSLNGREQFF
TGTGCCAGCAGTTTGAATGGCCGTGAGCAGTTCTTC
>TRBJ2-1|.|TRBV5-1|TRBD1
CASSSGQGSYNEQFF
TGCGCCAGCAGCTCGGGACAGGGGTCTTACAATGAGCAGTTCTTC
>TRBJ2-3|.|TRBV9|TRBD2
CASSVGSSGGLTQYF
TGTGCCAGCAGCGTAGGTTCCAGCGGGGGACTGACGCAGTATTTT
>TRBJ2-1|.|TRBV7-9|.
CASRPGASNEQFF
TGTGCCAGCAGGCCGGGAGCCTCGAATGAGCAGTTCTTC
>TRBJ1-2|.|TRBV11-2|.
CASSLGASDYGYTF
TGTGCCAGCAGCTTAGGGGCTTCGGACTATGGCTACACCTTC
>TRBJ2-5|.|TRBV11-2|TRBD2
CASSLDHVAGEIQETQYF
TGTGCCAGCAGCTTAGATCATGTGGCGGGGGAGATCCAAGAGACCCAGTACTTC
>TRBJ2-7|.|TRBV5-8|.
CASSFGQASSYEQYF
TGTGCCAGCAGCTTTGGTCAGGCCAGCTCCTACGAGCAGTACTTC
>TRBJ1-1|.|TRBV19|.
CASSIWGGFTEAFF
TGTGCCAGTAGTATATGGGGGGGTTTCACTGAAGCTTTCTTT
>TRBJ1-1|.|TRBV6-1|.
CASGGYTEAFF
TGTGCCAGCGGGGGGTACACTGAAGCTTTCTTT
>TRBJ2-7|.|TRBV5-4|TRBD2
CASSLGAGGNGEQYF
TGTGCCAGCAGCTTGGGGGCCGGGGGGAACGGCGAGCAGTACTTC
>TRBJ1-1|.|TRBV7-8|.
CASSLRRGTANTEAFF
TGTGCCAGCAGCTTAAGAAGGGGCACAGCGAACACTGAAGCTTTCTTT
>TRBJ2-2|.|TRBV15|.
CATSRVVLAGSETGELFF
TGTGCCACCAGCAGAGTTGTACTAGCTGGGTCGGAGACCGGGGAGCTGTTTTTT
>TRBJ1-1|.|TRBV5-1|.
CASSLVGGGTEAFF
TGCGCCAGCAGCTTGGTTGGGGGAGGCACTGAAGCTTTCTTT
>TRBJ2-1|.|TRBV7-2|.
CASRQLNWSSYNEQFF
TGTGCCAGCAGGCAATTGAACTGGAGCTCCTACAATGAGCAGTTCTTC
>TRBJ1-5|.|TRBV19|.
CASTTTLTGYNQPQHF
TGTGCCAGTACCACCACCCTGACAGGTTACAATCAGCCCCAGCATTTT
>TRBJ2-5|few|TRBV7-8|TRBD2
CASSLATSGGPDRDPQYF
TGTGCCAGCAGCTTAGCCACTAGCGGGGGGCCCGACCGTGATCCCCAGTACTTC
>TRBJ2-7|.|TRBV4-1|TRBD2
CASSPGGFEQYF
TGCGCCAGCAGCCCGGGGGGTTTCGAGCAGTACTTC
>TRBJ2-5|.|TRBV9|TRBD2
CASSPGTTFQETQYF
TGTGCCAGCAGCCCCGGGACTACCTTCCAAGAGACCCAGTACTTC
>TRBJ2-7|.|TRBV5-1|.
CASRTNRGGDYEQYF
TGCGCCAGCAGGACCAACAGGGGGGGGGACTACGAGCAGTACTTC
>TRBJ2-3|few|TRBV27|.
CASSFRGTDTQYF
TGTGCCAGCAGTTTTCGGGGCACAGATACGCAGTATTTT
>TRBJ2-7|.|TRBV2|.
CASSDRFFLDEQYF
TGTGCCAGCAGCGACAGGTTCTTCCTTGACGAGCAGTACTTC
>TRBJ2-7|few|TRBV27|TRBD1
CASSSGQLSYEQYF
TGTGCCAGCAGTTCGGGACAGCTCTCCTACGAGCAGTACTTC
>TRBJ1-1|few|TRBV4-3|.
CASSQDRDSRNTEAFF
TGCGCCAGCAGCCAAGATCGGGACTCCCGGAACACTGAAGCTTTCTTT
>TRBJ2-5|.|TRBV5-6|.
CASSSTTGAQYF
TGTGCCAGCAGCTCGACTACTGGTGCCCAGTACTTC
>TRBJ2-2|.|TRBV6-1|.
CASRRSGAPGELFF
TGTGCCAGCAGGAGATCAGGGGCCCCCGGGGAGCTGTTTTTT
>TRBJ1-1|.|TRBV27|TRBD1
CASSHQGDTEAFF
TGTGCCAGCAGCCACCAGGGGGACACTGAAGCTTTCTTT
>TRBJ2-6|.|TRBV7-2|TRBD1
CASSLTDRRANVLTF
TGTGCCAGCAGCTTAACGGACAGGCGGGCCAACGTCCTGACTTTC
>TRBJ2-3|.|TRBV9|.
CASSGDLLTSYTQYF
TGTGCCAGCAGCGGAGATCTTCTGACTAGTTATACGCAGTATTTT
>TRBJ2-5|.|TRBV4-2|.
CASSQDRETQYF
TGTGCCAGCAGCCAAGACCGAGAGACCCAGTACTTC
>TRBJ1-6|.|TRBV6-1|.
CASREAGSNSPLHF
TGTGCCAGCAGGGAGGCCGGTTCTAATTCACCCCTCCACTTT
>TRBJ1-2|few|TRBV2|TRBD1
CASTDRGANYGYTF
TGTGCCTCGACGGACAGGGGAGCTAACTATGGCTACACCTTC
>TRBJ1-2|few|TRBV15|.
CATSRESDRPGNYGYTF
TGTGCCACCAGCAGAGAATCCGACAGACCCGGAAACTATGGCTACACCTTC
>TRBJ1-5|.|TRBV27|.
CASRNAELNQPQHF
TGTGCCAGCAGAAACGCGGAACTCAATCAGCCCCAGCATTTT
>TRBJ1-4|.|TRBV9|.
CASSVGAGGGGEKLFF
TGTGCCAGCAGCGTAGGGGCAGGCGGAGGCGGTGAAAAACTGTTTTTT
>TRBJ2-7|.|TRBV27|.
CASSSLLGGYEQYF
TGTGCCAGCAGTTCCCTCCTAGGGGGCTACGAGCAGTACTTC
>TRBJ2-4|once|TRBV28|.
CASSFGSKFQYF
TGTGCCAGCAGTTTCGGTTCGAAATTTCAGTACTTC
>TRBJ1-1|few|TRBV25-1|.
CASSGYLNTEAFF
TGTGCCAGCAGTGGGTACTTAAACACTGAAGCTTTCTTT
>TRBJ1-5|.|TRBV2|.
CASSEERGNNQPQHF
TGTGCCAGCAGTGAAGAGCGCGGAAACAATCAGCCCCAGCATTTT